Each of the 7 T cell receptor beta chains below was sequenced from the same sample in a study of T-cell reconstitution after alpha-beta-depleted transplantation in children. The TCRbeta library incorporated unique molecular identifiers. TCRdb processed the PCR reads anew with MiXCR; each CDR3 protein has one entry. This table holds about 580,000 distinct CDR3 sequences, 25% to 30% found once. This material consisted of PBMCs, taken before TCRalphabeta/CD19-depleted stem cell transplant. Receptor source: a boy younger than two with Wiskott-Aldrich syndrome, due to receive a stem cell transplant.

CDR3 bases: TGTGCCAGCAGCTCCTCCTTATTAGGGGACAGGTCTTCACCCCTCCACTTT. This sequence encodes CASSSSLLGDRSSPLHF. The chain carries TRBV7-9 and TRBJ1-6; 8 bases align to TRBD1. V shed 4 bases and J 9 bases; nucleotides not matched to a gene: 14. The CDR3 contains 17 residues. CDR1 and CDR2 (germline): SEHNR, FQNEAQ (reference sequence).

In its sample, this clonotype was seen a few times. This chain links TRBV12-3 or TRBV12-4 with TRBJ2-3, with TRBD2 matching over 9 bases. Unmatched junction bases numbered 1, after V lost 2 bases and J lost 4 bases. The CDR3 consists of 14 residues. The CDR3 sequence is CASSLLAGPDTQYF. CDR3 nucleotide sequence: TGTGCCAGCAGTTTACTAGCGGGGCCAGATACGCAGTATTTT.

The chain uses TRBV7-9 and TRBJ2-7, with 7 bases matching TRBD2. CDR3 length equals 14 residues. Germline CDR1 reads SEHNR; CDR2 reads FQNEAQ (reference sequence). Unmatched junction bases numbered 6, after V lost 5 bases and J lost 2 bases. The CDR3 protein is CASSPSGKTYEQYF. The CDR3 nucleotides are TGTGCCAGCAGCCCCAGCGGGAAGACCTACGAGCAGTACTTC.

A few counts support this clonotype. The chain carries TRBV20-1 and TRBJ2-3; D remains unclear. V lost 5 bases and J 2 bases, leaving 14 bases between the germline ends. The CDR3 spans 14 residues. CDR1 is DFQATT and CDR2 is SNEGSKA in the germline V gene (reference sequence). The CDR3: CSARKGFYTDTQYF. The CDR3 DNA follows: TGCAGTGCTCGAAAGGGCTTCTACACAGATACGCAGTATTTT.

This sequence joins TRBV5-1 and TRBJ1-2, with no clear D. V dropped 0 bases and J dropped 2 bases, with 11 bases sitting between them. Germline CDR1 SGHRS, CDR2 YFSETQ. CDR3 length equals 15 residues. In DNA form, the CDR3 reads TGCGCCAGCAGCTTGGAGACGGATAGAAACTATGGCTACACCTTC. This encodes CASSLETDRNYGYTF.

This sequence joins TRBV7-8 and TRBJ2-1; 13 bases line up with TRBD2. Looked up from germline, CDR1 is SGHVS and CDR2 is FQNEAQ. With 5 bases clipped from V and 12 bases from J, the junction kept 19 bases outside the gene matches. The CDR3 is 18 residues long. The DNA for the CDR3 is TGTGCCAGCAGCCTTTCCCCTGGTCCGGGACTAGCGGGATTGAGGCAGTTCTTC. Protein product: CASSLSPGPGLAGLRQFF.

This chain uses TRBV20-1 with TRBJ2-5; D is perhaps TRBD2 (5 bases). The CDR3 covers 13 residues. The ends were cut back, 3 bases at V and 1 base at J, with 9 bases in the middle. CDR1 is DFQATT and CDR2 is SNEGSKA in the germline V gene (reference sequence). CDR3 sequence: CSAREASQETQYF. The DNA of the CDR3 is TGCAGTGCTAGGGAGGCCTCCCAAGAGACCCAGTACTTC.